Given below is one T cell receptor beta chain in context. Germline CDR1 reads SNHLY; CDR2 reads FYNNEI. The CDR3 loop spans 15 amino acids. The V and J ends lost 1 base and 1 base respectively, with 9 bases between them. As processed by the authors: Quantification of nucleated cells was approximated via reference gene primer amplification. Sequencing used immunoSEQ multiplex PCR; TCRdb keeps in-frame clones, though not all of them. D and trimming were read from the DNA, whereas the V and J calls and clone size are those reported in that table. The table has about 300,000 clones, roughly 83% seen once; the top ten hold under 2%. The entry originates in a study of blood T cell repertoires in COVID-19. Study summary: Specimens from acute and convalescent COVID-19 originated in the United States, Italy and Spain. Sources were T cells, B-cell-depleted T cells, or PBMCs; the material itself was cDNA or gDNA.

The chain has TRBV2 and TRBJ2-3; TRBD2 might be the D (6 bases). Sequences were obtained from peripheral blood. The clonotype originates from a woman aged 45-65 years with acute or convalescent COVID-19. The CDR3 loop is CASSEGWGGTDTQYF. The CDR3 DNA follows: TGTGCCAGCAGTGAAGGTTGGGGGGGCACAGATACGCAGTATTTT.